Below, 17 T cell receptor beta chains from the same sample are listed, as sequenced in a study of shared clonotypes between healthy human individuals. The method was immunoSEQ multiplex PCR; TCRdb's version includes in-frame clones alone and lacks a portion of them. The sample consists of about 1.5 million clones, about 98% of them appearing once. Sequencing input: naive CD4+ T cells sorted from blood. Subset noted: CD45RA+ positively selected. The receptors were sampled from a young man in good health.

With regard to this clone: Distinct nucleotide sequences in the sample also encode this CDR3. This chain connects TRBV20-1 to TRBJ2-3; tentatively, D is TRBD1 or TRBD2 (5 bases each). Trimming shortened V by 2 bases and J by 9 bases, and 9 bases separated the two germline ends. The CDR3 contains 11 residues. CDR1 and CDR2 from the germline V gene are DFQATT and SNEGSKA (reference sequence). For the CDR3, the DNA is TGCAGTGCTAGAATAGGGGACACGCAGTATTTT. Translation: CSARIGDTQYF.

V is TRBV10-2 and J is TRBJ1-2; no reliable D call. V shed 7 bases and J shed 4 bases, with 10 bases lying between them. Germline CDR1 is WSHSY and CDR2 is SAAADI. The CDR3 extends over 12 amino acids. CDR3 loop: CASKEGSYGYTF. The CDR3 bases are TGCGCCAGCAAAGAAGGGAGCTATGGCTACACCTTC.

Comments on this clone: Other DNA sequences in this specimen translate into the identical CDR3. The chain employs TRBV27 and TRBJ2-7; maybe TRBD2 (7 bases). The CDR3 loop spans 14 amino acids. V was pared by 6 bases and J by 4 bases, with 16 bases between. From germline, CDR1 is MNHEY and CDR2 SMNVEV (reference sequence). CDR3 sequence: CASSSGGGSYEQYF. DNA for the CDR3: TGTGCCAGCAGCTCCGGGGGCGGGAGTTACGAGCAGTACTTC.

CDR3 nucleotide sequence: TGTGCCAGCATCCAACTAGCGGGACCCTACAATGAGCAGTTCTTC. Residues: CASIQLAGPYNEQFF. The chain combines TRBV6-6 with TRBJ2-1; 10 nucleotides agree with TRBD2. The CDR3 is 15 residues long. Germline trimming cut 7 bases from V and 2 bases from J; bases unmatched to any gene: 5. The germline gives CDR1 MNHNY, CDR2 SVGAGI (reference sequence).

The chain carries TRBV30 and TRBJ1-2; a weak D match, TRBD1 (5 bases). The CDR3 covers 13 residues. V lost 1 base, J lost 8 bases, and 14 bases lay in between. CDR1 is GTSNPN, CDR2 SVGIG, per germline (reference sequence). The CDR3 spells CAWSDQGIDGYTF. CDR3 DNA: TGTGCCTGGAGTGACCAGGGAATTGACGGCTACACCTTC.

The CDR3 loop reads CASSLPGVGNTEAFF. DNA of the CDR3: TGTGCCAGCAGCTTACCCGGGGTGGGGAACACTGAAGCTTTCTTT. This chain connects TRBV2 to TRBJ1-1; D is unresolved. Germline V gene lookup returns CDR1 SNHLY and CDR2 FYNNEI. The V gene lost 6 bases and the J gene lost 1 base, with 15 bases spanning the gap. CDR3 length: 15 residues.

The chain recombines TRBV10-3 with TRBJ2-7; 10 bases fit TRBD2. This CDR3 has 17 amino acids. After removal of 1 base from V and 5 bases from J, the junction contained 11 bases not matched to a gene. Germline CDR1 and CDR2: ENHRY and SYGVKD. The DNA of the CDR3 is TGTGCCATCAGTGAGTATCGAGGCCTAGCGGGAGCCCACGAGCAGTACTTC. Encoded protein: CAISEYRGLAGAHEQYF.

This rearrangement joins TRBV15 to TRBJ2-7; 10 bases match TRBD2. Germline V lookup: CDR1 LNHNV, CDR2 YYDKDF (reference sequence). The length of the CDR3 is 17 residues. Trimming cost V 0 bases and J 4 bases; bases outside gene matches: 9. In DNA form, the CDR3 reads TGTGCCACCAGCAGAGAGGGAAAACTAGCGGGACAGTACGAGCAGTACTTC. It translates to CATSREGKLAGQYEQYF.

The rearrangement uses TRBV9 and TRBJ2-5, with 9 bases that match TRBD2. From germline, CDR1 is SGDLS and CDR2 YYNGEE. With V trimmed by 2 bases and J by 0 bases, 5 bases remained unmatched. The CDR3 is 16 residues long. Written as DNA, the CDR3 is TGTGCCAGCAGCGTCCTAGCGGGAAAGTACCAAGAGACCCAGTACTTC. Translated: CASSVLAGKYQETQYF.

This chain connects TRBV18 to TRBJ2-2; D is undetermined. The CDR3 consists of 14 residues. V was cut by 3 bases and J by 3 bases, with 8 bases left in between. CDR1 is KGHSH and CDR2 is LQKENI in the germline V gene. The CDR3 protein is CASSPGWDTGELFF. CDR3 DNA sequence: TGTGCCAGCTCACCCGGTTGGGACACCGGGGAGCTGTTTTTT.

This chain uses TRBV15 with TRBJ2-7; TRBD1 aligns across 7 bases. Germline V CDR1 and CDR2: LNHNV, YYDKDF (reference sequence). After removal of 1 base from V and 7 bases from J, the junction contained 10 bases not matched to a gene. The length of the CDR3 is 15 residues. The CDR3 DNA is TGTGCCACCAGCAGAGCCAGGACAGGTACGGGGGAGCAGTACTTC. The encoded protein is CATSRARTGTGEQYF.

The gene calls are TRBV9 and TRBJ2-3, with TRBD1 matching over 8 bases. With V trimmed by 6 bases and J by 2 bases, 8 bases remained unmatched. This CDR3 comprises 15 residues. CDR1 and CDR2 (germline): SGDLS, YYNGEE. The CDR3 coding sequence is TGTGCCAGCAAGCATGGGCAGGGGGCCACAGATACGCAGTATTTT. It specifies CASKHGQGATDTQYF.

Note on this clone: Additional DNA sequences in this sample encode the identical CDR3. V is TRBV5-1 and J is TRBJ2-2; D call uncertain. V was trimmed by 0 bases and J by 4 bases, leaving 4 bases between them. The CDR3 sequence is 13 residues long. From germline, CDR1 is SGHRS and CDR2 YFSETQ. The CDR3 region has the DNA TGCGCCAGCAGCTTGGATGGCACCGGGGAGCTGTTTTTT. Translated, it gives CASSLDGTGELFF.

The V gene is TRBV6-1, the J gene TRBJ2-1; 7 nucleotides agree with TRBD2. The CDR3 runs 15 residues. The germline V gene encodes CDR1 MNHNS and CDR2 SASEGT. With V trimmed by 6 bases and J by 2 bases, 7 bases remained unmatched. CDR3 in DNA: TGTGCCAGCAGGGCGAGCGGGAACCCCTACAATGAGCAGTTCTTC. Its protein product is CASRASGNPYNEQFF.

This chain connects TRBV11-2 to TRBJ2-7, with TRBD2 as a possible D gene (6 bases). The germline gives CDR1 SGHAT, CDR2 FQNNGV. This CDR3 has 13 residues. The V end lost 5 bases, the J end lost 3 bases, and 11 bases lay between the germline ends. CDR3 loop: CASSPGTDYEQYF. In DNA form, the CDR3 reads TGTGCCAGCAGCCCCGGGACTGACTACGAGCAGTACTTC. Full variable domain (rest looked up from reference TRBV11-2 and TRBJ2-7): EAGVAQSPRYKIIEKRQSVAFWCNPISGHATLYWYQQILGQGPKLLIQFQNNGVVDDSQLPKDRFSAERLKGVDSTLKIQPAKLEDSAVYLCASSPGTDYEQYFGPGTRLTVT.

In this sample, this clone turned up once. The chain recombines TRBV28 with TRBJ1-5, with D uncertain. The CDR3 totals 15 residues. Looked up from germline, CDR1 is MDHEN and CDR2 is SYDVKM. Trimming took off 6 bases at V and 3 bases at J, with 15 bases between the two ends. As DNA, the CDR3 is TGTGCCAGCAGGGCCCGAGCGGTCCTCAATCAGCCCCAGCATTTT. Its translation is CASRARAVLNQPQHF.

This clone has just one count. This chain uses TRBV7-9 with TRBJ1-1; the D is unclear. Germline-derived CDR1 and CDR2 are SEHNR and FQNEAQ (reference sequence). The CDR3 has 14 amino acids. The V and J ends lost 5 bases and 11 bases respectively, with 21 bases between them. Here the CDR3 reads CASSRLSSTLFAFF. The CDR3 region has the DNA TGTGCCAGCAGCCGTCTAAGCTCGACTCTTTTTGCTTTCTTT.